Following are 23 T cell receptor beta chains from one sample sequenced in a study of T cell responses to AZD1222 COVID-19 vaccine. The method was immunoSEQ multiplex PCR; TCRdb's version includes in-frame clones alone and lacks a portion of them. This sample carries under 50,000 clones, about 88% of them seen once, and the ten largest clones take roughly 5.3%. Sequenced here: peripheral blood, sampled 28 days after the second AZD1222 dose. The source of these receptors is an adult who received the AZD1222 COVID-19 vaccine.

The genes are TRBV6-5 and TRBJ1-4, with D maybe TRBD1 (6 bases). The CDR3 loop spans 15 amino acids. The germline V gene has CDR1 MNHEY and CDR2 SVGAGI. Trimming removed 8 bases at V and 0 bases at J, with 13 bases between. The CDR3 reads CASLTGSATNEKLFF. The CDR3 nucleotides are TGTGCCAGCCTGACAGGCAGTGCAACTAATGAAAAACTGTTTTTT.

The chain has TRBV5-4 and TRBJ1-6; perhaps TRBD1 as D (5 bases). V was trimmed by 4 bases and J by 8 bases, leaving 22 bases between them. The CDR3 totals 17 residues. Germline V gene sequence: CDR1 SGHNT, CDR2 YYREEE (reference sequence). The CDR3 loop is CASSRSGSSVFYSPLHF. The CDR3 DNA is TGTGCCAGCAGCCGATCAGGGAGTTCGGTGTTTTATTCACCCCTCCACTTT.

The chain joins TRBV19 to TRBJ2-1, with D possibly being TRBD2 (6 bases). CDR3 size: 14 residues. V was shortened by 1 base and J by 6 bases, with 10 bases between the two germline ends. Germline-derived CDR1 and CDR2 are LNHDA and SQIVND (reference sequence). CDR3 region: CASSIVREANEQFF. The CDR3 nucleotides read TGTGCCAGTAGTATAGTAAGGGAGGCCAATGAGCAGTTCTTC.

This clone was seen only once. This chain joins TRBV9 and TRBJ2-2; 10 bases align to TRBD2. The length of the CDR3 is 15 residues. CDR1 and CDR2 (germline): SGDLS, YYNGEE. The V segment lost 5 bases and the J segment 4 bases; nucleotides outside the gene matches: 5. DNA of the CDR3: TGTGCCAGCAGAAAGGCTAGCGGGAGCACCGGGGAGCTGTTTTTT. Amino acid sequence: CASRKASGSTGELFF.

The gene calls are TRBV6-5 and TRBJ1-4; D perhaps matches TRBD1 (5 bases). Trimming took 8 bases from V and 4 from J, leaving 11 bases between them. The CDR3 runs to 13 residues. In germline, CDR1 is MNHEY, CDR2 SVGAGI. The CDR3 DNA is TGTGCCAGCGTCAGGGCGATTAATGAAAAACTGTTTTTT. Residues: CASVRAINEKLFF.

CDR3 in DNA: TGCGCCAGCAGCGTGGGGGACAGGGATCGCACTGAAGCTTTCTTT. Amino acid sequence: CASSVGDRDRTEAFF. The chain uses TRBV5-1 and TRBJ1-1; TRBD1 agrees at 9 bases. V trimming: 4 bases; J trimming: 4 bases; junction bases outside the gene matches: 8. This CDR3 comprises 15 residues. The germline V gene has CDR1 SGHRS and CDR2 YFSETQ.

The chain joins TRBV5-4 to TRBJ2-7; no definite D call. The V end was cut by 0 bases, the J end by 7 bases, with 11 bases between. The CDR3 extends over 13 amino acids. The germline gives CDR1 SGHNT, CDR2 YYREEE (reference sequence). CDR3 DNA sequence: TGTGCCAGCAGCTTGGAGGGCTCTGGAGAGCAGTACTTC. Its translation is CASSLEGSGEQYF.

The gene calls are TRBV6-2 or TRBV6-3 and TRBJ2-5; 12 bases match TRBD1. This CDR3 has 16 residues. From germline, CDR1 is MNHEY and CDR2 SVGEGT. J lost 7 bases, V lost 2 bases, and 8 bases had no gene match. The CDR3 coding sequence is TGTGCCAGCAGTTACACCACCGGGACAGGGGGCGGGACCCAGTACTTC. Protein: CASSYTTGTGGGTQYF.

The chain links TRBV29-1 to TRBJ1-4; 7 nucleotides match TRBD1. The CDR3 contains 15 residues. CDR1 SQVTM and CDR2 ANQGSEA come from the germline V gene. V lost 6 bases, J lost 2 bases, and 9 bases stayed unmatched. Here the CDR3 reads CSVTEQGRTNEKLFF. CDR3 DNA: TGCAGCGTGACAGAACAGGGGAGGACTAATGAAAAACTGTTTTTT. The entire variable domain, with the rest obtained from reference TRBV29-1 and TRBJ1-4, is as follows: SAVISQKPSRDICQRGTSLTIQCQVDSQVTMMFWYRQQPGQSLTLIATANQGSEATYESGFVIDKFPISRPNLTFSTLTVSNMSPEDSSIYLCSVTEQGRTNEKLFFGSGTQLSVL.

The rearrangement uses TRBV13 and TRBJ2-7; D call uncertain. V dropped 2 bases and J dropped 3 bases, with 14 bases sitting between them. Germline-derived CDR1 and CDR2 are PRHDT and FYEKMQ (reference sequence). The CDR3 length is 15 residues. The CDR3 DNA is TGTGCCAGCAGCTTACTCAGGCCCGTAGACTACGAGCAGTACTTC. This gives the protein CASSLLRPVDYEQYF.

The chain's CDR3 is CASSLSSASYEQYF. The CDR3 DNA reads as TGTGCCAGCAGCTTGTCGAGTGCTTCCTACGAGCAGTACTTC. V usage is TRBV7-3 and J usage is TRBJ2-7; D unclear. This CDR3 comprises 14 residues. Germline loops: CDR1 SGHTA, CDR2 FQGTGA. Trimming pared 3 bases from V and 1 base from J, leaving 10 bases between.

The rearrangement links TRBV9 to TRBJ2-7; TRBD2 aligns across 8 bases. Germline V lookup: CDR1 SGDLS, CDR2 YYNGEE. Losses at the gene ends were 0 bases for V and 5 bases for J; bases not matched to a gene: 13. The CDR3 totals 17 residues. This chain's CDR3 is CASSVEDFGGREDEQYF. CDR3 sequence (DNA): TGTGCCAGCAGCGTAGAAGATTTTGGTGGGCGGGAGGACGAGCAGTACTTC.

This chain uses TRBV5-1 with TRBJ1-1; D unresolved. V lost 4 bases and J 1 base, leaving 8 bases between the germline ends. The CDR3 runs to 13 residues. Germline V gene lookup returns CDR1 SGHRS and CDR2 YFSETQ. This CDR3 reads CASSPDGNTEAFF. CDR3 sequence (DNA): TGCGCCAGCAGCCCGGACGGGAACACTGAAGCTTTCTTT.

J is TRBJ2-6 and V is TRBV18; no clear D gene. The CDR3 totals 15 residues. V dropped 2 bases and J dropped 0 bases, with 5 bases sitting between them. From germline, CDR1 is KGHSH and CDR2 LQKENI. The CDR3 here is CASSPDVSGANVLTF. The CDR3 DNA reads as TGTGCCAGCTCACCAGATGTCTCTGGGGCCAACGTCCTGACTTTC.

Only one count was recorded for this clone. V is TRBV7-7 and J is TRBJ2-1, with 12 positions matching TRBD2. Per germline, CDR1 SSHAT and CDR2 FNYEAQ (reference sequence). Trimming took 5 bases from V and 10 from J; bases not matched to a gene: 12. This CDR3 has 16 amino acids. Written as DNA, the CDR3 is TGTGCCAGCAGCGTATCCCTAGCGGGAGGGCCCCAAGAGCAGTTCTTC. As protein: CASSVSLAGGPQEQFF. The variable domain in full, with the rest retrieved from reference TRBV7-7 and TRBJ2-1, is GAGVSQSPRYKVTKRGQDVTLRCDPISSHATLYWYQQALGQGPEFLTYFNYEAQPDKSGLPSDRFSAERPEGSISTLTIQRTEQRDSAMYRCASSVSLAGGPQEQFFGPGTRLTVL.

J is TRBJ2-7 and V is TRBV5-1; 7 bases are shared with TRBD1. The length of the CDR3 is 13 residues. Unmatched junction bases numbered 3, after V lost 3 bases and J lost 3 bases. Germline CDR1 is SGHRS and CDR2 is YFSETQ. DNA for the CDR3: TGCGCCAGCAGCTCAGACAGGGTCTACGAGCAGTACTTC. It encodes CASSSDRVYEQYF.

The CDR3 loop reads CASSPLASGSGEQYF. In DNA, the CDR3 is TGTGCCAGCTCACCACTGGCTAGCGGGAGTGGCGAGCAGTACTTC. V gene TRBV18 combines with J gene TRBJ2-7; 10 bases line up with TRBD2. The germline V gene has CDR1 KGHSH and CDR2 LQKENI. The CDR3 runs to 15 residues. V was clipped by 1 base and J by 6 bases; unmatched bases: 6.

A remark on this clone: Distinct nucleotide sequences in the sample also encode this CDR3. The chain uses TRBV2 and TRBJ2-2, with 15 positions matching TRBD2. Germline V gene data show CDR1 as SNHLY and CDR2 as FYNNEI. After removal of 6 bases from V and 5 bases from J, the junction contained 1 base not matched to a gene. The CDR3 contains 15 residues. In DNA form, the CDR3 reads TGTGCCAGCAGGGGGACTAGCGGGGGGACCGGGGAGCTGTTTTTT. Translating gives CASRGTSGGTGELFF.

CDR3: CASSYVKEGGSPLHF. CDR3 nucleotides: TGTGCCAGCAGTTACGTTAAGGAGGGGGGTTCACCCCTCCACTTT. The gene calls are TRBV6-5 and TRBJ1-6, with a tentative D call TRBD1 (6 bases). This CDR3 is 15 amino acids long. V shed 2 bases and J shed 9 bases, with 14 bases lying between them. CDR1 and CDR2 (germline): MNHEY, SVGAGI.

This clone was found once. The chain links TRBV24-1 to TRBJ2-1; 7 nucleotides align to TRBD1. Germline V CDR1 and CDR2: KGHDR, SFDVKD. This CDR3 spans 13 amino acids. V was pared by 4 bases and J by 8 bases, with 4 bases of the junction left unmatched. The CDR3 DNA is TGTGCCACCAGTGACTATCAGGGGGATGAGCAGTTCTTC. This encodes CATSDYQGDEQFF.

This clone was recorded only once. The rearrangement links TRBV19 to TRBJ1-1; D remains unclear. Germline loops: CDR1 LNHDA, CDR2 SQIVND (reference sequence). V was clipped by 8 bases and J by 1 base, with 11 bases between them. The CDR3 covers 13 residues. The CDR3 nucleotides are TGTGCCAGTTCTCGGAGAGGGAACACTGAAGCTTTCTTT. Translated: CASSRRGNTEAFF.

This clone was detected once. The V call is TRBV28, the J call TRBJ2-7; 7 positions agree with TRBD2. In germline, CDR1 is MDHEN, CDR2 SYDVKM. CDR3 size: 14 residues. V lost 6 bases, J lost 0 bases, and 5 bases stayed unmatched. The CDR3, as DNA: TGTGCCAGCAGCCGAAGCGGGGTCTCCTACGAGCAGTACTTC. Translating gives CASSRSGVSYEQYF.

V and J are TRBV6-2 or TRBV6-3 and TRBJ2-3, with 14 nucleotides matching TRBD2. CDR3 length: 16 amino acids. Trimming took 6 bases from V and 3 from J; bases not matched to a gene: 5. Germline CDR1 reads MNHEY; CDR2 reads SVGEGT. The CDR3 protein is CASSPGTSGRTDTQYF. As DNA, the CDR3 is TGTGCCAGCAGCCCGGGGACTAGCGGGAGAACAGATACGCAGTATTTT.